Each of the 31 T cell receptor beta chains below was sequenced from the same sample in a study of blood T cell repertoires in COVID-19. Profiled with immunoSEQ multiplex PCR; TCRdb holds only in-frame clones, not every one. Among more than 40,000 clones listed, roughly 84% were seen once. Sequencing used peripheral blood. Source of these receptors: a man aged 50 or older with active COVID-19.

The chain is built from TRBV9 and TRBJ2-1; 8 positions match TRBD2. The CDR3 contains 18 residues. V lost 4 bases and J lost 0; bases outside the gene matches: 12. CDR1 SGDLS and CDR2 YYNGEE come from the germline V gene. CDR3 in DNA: TGTGCCAGCAGCTCCCAGCTCGGGGGGGAGAGCTCCTACAATGAGCAGTTCTTC. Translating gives CASSSQLGGESSYNEQFF.

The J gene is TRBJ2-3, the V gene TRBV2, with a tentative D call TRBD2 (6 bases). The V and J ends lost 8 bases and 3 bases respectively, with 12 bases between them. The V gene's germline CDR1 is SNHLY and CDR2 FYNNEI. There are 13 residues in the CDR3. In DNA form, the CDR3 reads TGTGCCAGCGAGGCGGGGAGAACAGATACGCAGTATTTT. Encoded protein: CASEAGRTDTQYF.

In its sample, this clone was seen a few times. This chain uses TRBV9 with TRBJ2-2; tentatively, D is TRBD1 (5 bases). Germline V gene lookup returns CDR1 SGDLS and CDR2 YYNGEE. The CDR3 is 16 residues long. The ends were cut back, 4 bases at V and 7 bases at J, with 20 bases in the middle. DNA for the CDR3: TGTGCCAGCAGCCCCCGATCTGGGGCTATCAGCGGGGAGCTGTTTTTT. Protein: CASSPRSGAISGELFF.

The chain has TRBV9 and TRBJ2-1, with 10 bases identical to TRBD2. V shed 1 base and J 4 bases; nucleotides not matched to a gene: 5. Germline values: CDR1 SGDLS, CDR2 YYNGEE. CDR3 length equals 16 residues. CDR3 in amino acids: CASSVKLAGRYNEQFF. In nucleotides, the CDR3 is TGTGCCAGCAGCGTAAAACTAGCGGGGCGTTACAATGAGCAGTTCTTC.

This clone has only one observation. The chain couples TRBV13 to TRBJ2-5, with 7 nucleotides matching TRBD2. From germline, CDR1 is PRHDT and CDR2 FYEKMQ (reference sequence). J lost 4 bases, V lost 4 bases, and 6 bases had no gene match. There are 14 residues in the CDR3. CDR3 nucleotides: TGTGCCAGCAGCTCGTCGGGGGGACGAGAGACCCAGTACTTC. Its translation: CASSSSGGRETQYF.

The DNA of the CDR3 is TGCAGTGCTAGTGGGGGGGGCAATGAGCAGTTCTTC. This codes for CSASGGGNEQFF. The rearrangement joins TRBV20-1 to TRBJ2-1, with 7 bases matching TRBD2. Trimming removed 3 bases from V and 6 bases from J; junction bases left unmatched: 2. The CDR3 runs 12 residues. From germline, CDR1 is DFQATT and CDR2 SNEGSKA (reference sequence).

Here the CDR3 DNA reads TGTGCCAGCGGGGACAGGGGATCCTACGAGCAGTACTTC. Residues: CASGDRGSYEQYF. This sequence joins TRBV19 and TRBJ2-7, with 10 bases matching TRBD1. This CDR3 contains 13 residues. CDR1 is LNHDA and CDR2 is SQIVND in the germline V gene (reference sequence). J was trimmed by 1 base and V by 9 bases; bases with no gene match: 3.

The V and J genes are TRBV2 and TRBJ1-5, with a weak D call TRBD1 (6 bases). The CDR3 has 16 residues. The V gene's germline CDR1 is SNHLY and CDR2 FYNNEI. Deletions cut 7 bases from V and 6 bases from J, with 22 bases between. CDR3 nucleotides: TGTGCCAGCAAAAACCCCGGCAGGGGAACAGGTCAGCCCCAGCATTTT. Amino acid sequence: CASKNPGRGTGQPQHF.

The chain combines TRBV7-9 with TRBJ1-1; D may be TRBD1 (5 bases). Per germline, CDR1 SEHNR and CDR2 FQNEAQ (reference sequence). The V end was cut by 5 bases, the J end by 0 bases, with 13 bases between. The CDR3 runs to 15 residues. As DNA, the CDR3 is TGTGCCAGCAGCCCCTTCACAGGAGTGAACACTGAAGCTTTCTTT. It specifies CASSPFTGVNTEAFF.

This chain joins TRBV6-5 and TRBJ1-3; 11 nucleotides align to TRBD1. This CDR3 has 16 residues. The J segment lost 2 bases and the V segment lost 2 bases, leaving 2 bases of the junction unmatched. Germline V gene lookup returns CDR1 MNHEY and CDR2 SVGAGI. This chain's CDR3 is CASSYTGQGAGNTIYF. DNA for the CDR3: TGTGCCAGCAGTTACACGGGACAGGGGGCTGGAAACACCATATATTTT.

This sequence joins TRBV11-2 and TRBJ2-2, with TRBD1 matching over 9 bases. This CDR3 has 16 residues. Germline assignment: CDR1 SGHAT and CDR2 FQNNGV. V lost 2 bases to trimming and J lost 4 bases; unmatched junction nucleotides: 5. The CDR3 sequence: CASSLQTGGITGELFF. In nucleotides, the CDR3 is TGTGCCAGCAGCTTACAGACAGGGGGAATCACCGGGGAGCTGTTTTTT.

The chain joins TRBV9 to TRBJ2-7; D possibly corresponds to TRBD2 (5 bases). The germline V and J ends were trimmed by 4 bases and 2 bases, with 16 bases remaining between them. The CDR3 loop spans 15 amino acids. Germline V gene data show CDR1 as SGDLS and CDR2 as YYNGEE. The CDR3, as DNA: TGTGCCAGCAGCACTTCCGGGGATGGGGCCTACGAGCAGTACTTC. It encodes CASSTSGDGAYEQYF.

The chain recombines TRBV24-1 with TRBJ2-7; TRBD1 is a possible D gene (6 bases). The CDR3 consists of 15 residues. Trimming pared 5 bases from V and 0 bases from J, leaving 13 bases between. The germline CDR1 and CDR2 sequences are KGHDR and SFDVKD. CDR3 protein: CATSGAGQSSYEQYF. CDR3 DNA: TGTGCCACCAGTGGGGCAGGACAGAGCTCCTACGAGCAGTACTTC.

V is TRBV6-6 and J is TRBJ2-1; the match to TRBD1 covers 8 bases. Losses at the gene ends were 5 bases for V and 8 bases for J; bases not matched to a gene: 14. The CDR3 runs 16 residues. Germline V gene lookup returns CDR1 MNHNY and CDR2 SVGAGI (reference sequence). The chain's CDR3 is CASSRGTGRAEDEQFF. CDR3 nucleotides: TGTGCCAGCAGTAGGGGGACAGGCCGAGCGGAGGATGAGCAGTTCTTC.

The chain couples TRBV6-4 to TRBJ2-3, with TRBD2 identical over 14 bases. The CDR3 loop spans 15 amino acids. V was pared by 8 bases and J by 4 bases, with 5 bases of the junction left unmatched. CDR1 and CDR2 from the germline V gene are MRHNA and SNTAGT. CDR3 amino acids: CASGPTSGGADTQYF. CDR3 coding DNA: TGTGCCAGCGGGCCGACTAGCGGGGGGGCAGATACGCAGTATTTT.

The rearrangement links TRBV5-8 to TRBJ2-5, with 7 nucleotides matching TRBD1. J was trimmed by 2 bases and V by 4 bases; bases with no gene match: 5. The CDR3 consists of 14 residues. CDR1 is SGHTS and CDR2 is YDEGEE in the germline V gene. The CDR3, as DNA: TGTGCCAGCAGCACAGGACAGGTACAAGAGACCCAGTACTTC. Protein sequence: CASSTGQVQETQYF.

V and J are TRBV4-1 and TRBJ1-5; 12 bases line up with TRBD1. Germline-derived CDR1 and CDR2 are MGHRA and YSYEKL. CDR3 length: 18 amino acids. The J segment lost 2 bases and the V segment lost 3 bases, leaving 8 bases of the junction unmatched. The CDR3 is CASSQEGTGGRGNQPQHF. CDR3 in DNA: TGCGCCAGCAGCCAGGAAGGGACAGGGGGCCGTGGCAATCAGCCCCAGCATTTT.

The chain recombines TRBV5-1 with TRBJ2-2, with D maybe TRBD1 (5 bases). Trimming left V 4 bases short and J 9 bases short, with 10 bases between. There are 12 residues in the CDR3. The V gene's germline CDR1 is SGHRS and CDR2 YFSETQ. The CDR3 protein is CASSRQPRELFF. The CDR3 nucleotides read TGCGCCAGCAGCCGACAGCCAAGGGAGCTGTTTTTT.

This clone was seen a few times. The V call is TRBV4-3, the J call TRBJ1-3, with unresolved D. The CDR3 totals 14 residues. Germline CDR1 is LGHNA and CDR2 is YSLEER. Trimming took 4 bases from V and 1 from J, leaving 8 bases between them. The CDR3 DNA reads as TGCGCCAGCAGCCTCCAGGTATCTGGAAACACCATATATTTT. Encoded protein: CASSLQVSGNTIYF.

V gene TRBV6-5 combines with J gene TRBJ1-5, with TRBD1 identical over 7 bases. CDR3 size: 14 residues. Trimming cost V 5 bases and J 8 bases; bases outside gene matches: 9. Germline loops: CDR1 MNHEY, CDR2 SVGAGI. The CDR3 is CASSRDSGVEPQHF. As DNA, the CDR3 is TGTGCCAGCAGTCGGGACAGCGGAGTTGAGCCCCAGCATTTT.

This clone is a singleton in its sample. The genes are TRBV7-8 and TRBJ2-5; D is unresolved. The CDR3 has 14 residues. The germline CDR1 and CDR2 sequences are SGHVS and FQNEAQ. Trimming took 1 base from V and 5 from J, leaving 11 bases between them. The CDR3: CASSLEVAGETQYF. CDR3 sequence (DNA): TGTGCCAGCAGCTTAGAAGTGGCCGGGGAGACCCAGTACTTC. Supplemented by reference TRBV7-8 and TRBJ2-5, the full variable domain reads GAGVSQSPRYKVAKRGQDVALRCDPISGHVSLFWYQQALGQGPEFLTYFQNEAQLDKSGLPSDRFFAERPEGSVSTLKIQRTQQEDSAVYLCASSLEVAGETQYFGPGTRLLVL.

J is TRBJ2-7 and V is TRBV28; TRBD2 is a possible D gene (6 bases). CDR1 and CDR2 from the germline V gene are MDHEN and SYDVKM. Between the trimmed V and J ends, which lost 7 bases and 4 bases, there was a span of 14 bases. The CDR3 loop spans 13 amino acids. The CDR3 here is CASMFGGRYEQYF. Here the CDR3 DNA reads TGTGCCAGCATGTTTGGGGGGAGGTACGAGCAGTACTTC.

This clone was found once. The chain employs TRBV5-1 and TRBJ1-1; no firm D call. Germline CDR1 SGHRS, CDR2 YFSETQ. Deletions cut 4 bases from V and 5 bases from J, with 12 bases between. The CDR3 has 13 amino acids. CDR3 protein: CASSPGPGTEAFF. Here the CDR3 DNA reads TGCGCCAGCAGCCCGGGTCCCGGGACTGAAGCTTTCTTT. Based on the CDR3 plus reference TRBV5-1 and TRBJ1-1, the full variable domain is KAGVTQTPRYLIKTRGQQVTLSCSPISGHRSVSWYQQTPGQGLQFLFEYFSETQRNKGNFPGRFSGRQFSNSRSEMNVSTLELGDSALYLCASSPGPGTEAFFGQGTRLTVV.

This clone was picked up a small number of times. This CDR3 is CASTTLYEQYF. In DNA, the CDR3 is TGTGCCAGCACGACACTCTACGAGCAGTACTTC. The chain recombines TRBV2 with TRBJ2-7; D is unresolved. This CDR3 is built from 11 residues. V lost 7 bases to trimming and J lost 3 bases, with 7 bases between them. Germline V gives CDR1 SNHLY, CDR2 FYNNEI.

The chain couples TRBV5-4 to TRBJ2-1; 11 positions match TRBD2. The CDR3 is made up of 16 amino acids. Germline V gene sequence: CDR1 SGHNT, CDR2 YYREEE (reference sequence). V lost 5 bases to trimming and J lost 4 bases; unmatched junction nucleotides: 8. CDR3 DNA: TGTGCCAGCAGACTTAGCGGGGGGGCAGGTTACAATGAGCAGTTCTTC. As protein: CASRLSGGAGYNEQFF.

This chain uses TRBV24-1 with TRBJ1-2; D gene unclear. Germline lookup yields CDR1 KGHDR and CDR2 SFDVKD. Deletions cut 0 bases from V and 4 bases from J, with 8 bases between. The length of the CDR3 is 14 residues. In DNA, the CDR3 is TGTGCCACCAGTGATTTGAGGCGGAGCTATGGCTACACCTTC. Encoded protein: CATSDLRRSYGYTF.

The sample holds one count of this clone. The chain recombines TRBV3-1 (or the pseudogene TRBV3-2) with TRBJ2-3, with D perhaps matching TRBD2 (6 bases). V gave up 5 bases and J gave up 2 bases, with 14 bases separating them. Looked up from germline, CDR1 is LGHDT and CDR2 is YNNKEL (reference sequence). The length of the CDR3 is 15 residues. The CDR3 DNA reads TGTGCCAGCAGCTATTTAGCGGCCTCCACAGATACGCAGTATTTT. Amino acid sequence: CASSYLAASTDTQYF.

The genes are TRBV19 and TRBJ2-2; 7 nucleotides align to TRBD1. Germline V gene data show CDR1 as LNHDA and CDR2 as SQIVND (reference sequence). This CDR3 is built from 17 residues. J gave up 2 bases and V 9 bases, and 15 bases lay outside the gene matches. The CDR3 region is CASHYKFGTVNTGELFF. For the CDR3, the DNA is TGTGCCAGCCACTATAAGTTCGGGACAGTAAACACCGGGGAGCTGTTTTTT. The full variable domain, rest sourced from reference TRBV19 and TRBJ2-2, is DGGITQSPKYLFRKEGQNVTLSCEQNLNHDAMYWYRQDPGQGLRLIYYSQIVNDFQKGDIAEGYSVSREKKESFPLTVTSAQKNPTAFYLCASHYKFGTVNTGELFFGEGSRLTVL.

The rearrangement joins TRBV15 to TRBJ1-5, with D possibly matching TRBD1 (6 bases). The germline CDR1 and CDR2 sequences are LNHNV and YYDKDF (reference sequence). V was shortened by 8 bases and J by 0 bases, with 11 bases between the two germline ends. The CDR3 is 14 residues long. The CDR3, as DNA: TGTGCCACCTGGACAGAACATAGCAATCAGCCCCAGCATTTT. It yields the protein CATWTEHSNQPQHF.

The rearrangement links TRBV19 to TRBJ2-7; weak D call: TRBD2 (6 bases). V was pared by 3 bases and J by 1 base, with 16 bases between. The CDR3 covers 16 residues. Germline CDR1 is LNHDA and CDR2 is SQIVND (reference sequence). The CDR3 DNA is TGTGCCAGTAGTATCCGTGGGGACTTCTTTTCCTACGAGCAGTACTTC. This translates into CASSIRGDFFSYEQYF.

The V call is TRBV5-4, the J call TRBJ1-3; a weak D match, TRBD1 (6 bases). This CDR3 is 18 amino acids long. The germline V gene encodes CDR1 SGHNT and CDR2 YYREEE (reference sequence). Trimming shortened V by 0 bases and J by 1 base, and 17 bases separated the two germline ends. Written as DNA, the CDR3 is TGTGCCAGCAGCTTGGGGGGCTCGGGGGGCGTTTCTGGAAACACCATATATTTT. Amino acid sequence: CASSLGGSGGVSGNTIYF.